The 11 T cell receptor beta chains given below trace back to one sample, sequenced in a study of response to subunit inactivated influenza vaccine (dated by TCRdb to the late 2010s). Library preparation employed RT-PCR. Reads for this sample came from an Illumina HiSeq 2500. TCRdb handled the public reads itself, with Q25 trimming in fastp and clone calling in MiXCR, and kept productive beta chains. For every CDR3 protein sequence, its rows merge into one entry that carries the most common genes and DNA. The sample table records 550,000 to 600,000 distinct CDR3 sequences; approximately 10% of these occur just once. The top ten hold about 9.4% of the sample. The material sequenced was PBMCs from blood, taken on the day of vaccination. These TCRs come from a man aged 50 or older who received an inactivated influenza vaccine. Donor details come from another sample of the same person, matched by shared clones.

The genes are TRBV28 and TRBJ2-1; D not resolved. The CDR3 contains 13 residues. Trimming stripped 5 bases from V and 5 bases from J, with 10 bases between. Per the germline V gene, CDR1 is MDHEN and CDR2 is SYDVKM. The CDR3 nucleotides are TGTGCCAGCAGTACTACGGTAAACAATGAGCAGTTCTTC. It is translated as CASSTTVNNEQFF. The variable domain in full, completed from reference TRBV28 and TRBJ2-1, reads DVKVTQSSRYLVKRTGEKVFLECVQDMDHENMFWYRQDPGLGLRLIYFSYDVKMKEKGDIPEGYSVSREKKERFSLILESASTNQTSMYLCASSTTVNNEQFFGPGTRLTVL.

This chain uses TRBV6-2 or TRBV6-3 with TRBJ2-1; TRBD2 matches 7 bases. V was pared by 6 bases and J by 4 bases, with 6 bases of the junction left unmatched. This CDR3 contains 14 residues. CDR1 and CDR2 (germline): MNHEY, SVGEGT. CDR3 region: CASRLAVLYNEQFF. Written as DNA, the CDR3 is TGTGCCAGCAGGCTAGCGGTCCTGTACAATGAGCAGTTCTTC.

Many counts were recorded for this clonotype. The chain is built from TRBV12-3 or TRBV12-4 and TRBJ1-1, with D tentatively TRBD1 (5 bases). The CDR3 runs 11 residues. The V gene lost 11 bases and the J gene lost 5 bases, with 12 bases spanning the gap. The CDR3 sequence is CAAGLGTEAFF. CDR3 in DNA: TGTGCCGCAGGGTTAGGGACTGAAGCTTTCTTT.

In this sample, this clonotype turned up many times. The V and J genes are TRBV20-1 and TRBJ2-3; 10 bases align to TRBD2. After removal of 3 bases from V and 6 bases from J, the junction contained 12 bases not matched to a gene. Germline V lookup: CDR1 DFQATT, CDR2 SNEGSKA (reference sequence). CDR3 size: 16 residues. CDR3: CSASAASGGPWDTQYF. In DNA form, the CDR3 reads TGCAGTGCTAGTGCGGCTAGCGGGGGCCCCTGGGATACGCAGTATTTT.

The sample holds a few counts of this clonotype. The DNA of the CDR3 is TGTGCCACCAGCAGAGATCAGGGCCCGAACACTGAAGCTTTCTTT. As protein: CATSRDQGPNTEAFF. The V call is TRBV15, the J call TRBJ1-1; D possibly corresponds to TRBD1 (5 bases). This CDR3 comprises 15 residues. The V end lost 0 bases, the J end lost 1 base, and 9 bases lay between the germline ends. CDR1 and CDR2 from the germline V gene are LNHNV and YYDKDF (reference sequence).

In this sample, this clonotype turned up many times. V gene TRBV9 combines with J gene TRBJ1-1, with TRBD1 identical over 9 bases. The CDR3 consists of 17 residues. V trimming: 3 bases; J trimming: 4 bases; junction bases outside the gene matches: 13. The V gene's germline CDR1 is SGDLS and CDR2 YYNGEE. The DNA of the CDR3 is TGTGCCAGCAGCGGAGGGAGGACAGGGGATTTAGGCACTGAAGCTTTCTTT. Protein: CASSGGRTGDLGTEAFF.

This clonotype came up many times. This rearrangement joins TRBV7-8 to TRBJ1-6; TRBD1 agrees at 9 bases. V shed 0 bases and J 5 bases; nucleotides not matched to a gene: 2. CDR1 and CDR2 (germline): SGHVS, FQNEAQ. The CDR3 extends over 16 amino acids. Here the CDR3 DNA reads TGTGCCAGCAGCTTAGCGACAGGGGGAAATAATTCACCCCTCCACTTT. This gives the protein CASSLATGGNNSPLHF.

The J gene is TRBJ2-1, the V gene TRBV4-3, with 10 nucleotides matching TRBD2. Per germline, CDR1 LGHNA and CDR2 YSLEER. V shed 1 base and J 9 bases; nucleotides not matched to a gene: 6. The CDR3 extends over 15 amino acids. The CDR3 is CASSQGLAGVSEQFF. In DNA, the CDR3 is TGCGCCAGCAGCCAAGGCCTAGCGGGAGTCAGTGAGCAGTTCTTC.

The chain uses TRBV6-5 and TRBJ2-3, with D perhaps matching TRBD2 (6 bases). Germline CDR1 MNHEY, CDR2 SVGAGI. The CDR3 has 16 residues. V lost 0 bases, J lost 4 bases, and 14 bases lay in between. The CDR3 DNA is TGTGCCAGCAGTTACTCGTGGGGGGATGGCCCAGATACGCAGTATTTT. This sequence encodes CASSYSWGDGPDTQYF.

In this sample, this clonotype turned up many times. The chain has TRBV3-1 and TRBJ2-5; possible D gene TRBD1, 6 bases. The CDR3 contains 14 residues. The germline V and J ends were trimmed by 5 bases and 3 bases, with 13 bases remaining between them. Germline CDR1 LGHDT, CDR2 YNNKEL (reference sequence). The CDR3 sequence: CASSFRTDKETQYF. CDR3 in DNA: TGTGCCAGCAGCTTCAGGACAGATAAAGAGACCCAGTACTTC.

This clonotype was picked up many times. The CDR3 reads CSASPPTRVADTQYF. The CDR3 DNA reads as TGCAGTGCTAGCCCACCGACTAGAGTTGCAGATACGCAGTATTTT. J is TRBJ2-3 and V is TRBV20-1; TRBD2 might be the D (6 bases). The germline V and J ends were trimmed by 3 bases and 4 bases, with 17 bases remaining between them. CDR1 is DFQATT, CDR2 SNEGSKA, per germline (reference sequence). This CDR3 spans 15 amino acids.